This note documents a single TCR beta chain sequence. The data derive from a study of blood T cells in healthy people across ages. A second PCR, run for roughly 7 to 12 cycles, used a sample-barcoded 5' primer plus a J-beta primer mix. TCRdb called the 5' RACE reads again in MiXCR, with one record for every CDR3 protein. Of roughly 1.6 million distinct CDR3 sequences listed, roughly 32% were seen once; the top ten hold roughly 10%. The sequence was obtained from a woman between 25 and 40 years old in good health. Sequenced sample: blood.

CDR3 residues: CSARAPGGGGYEQYF. CDR3 DNA sequence: TGCAGTGCTAGAGCCCCGGGCGGGGGAGGCTACGAGCAGTACTTC. The chain combines TRBV20-1 with TRBJ2-7; 7 bases are a match to TRBD2. V trimming: 1 base; J trimming: 3 bases; junction bases outside the gene matches: 9. Germline V gene sequence: CDR1 DFQATT, CDR2 SNEGSKA (reference sequence). This CDR3 spans 15 amino acids.